Each of the 2 T cell receptor beta chains below was sequenced from the same sample in a study of shared clonotypes between healthy human individuals. Clones were sequenced by immunoSEQ multiplex PCR, and TCRdb holds only the in-frame ones, with some missing. The table shows some 2.1 million clones, with over 85% occurring only once. Input material: naive CD4+ T cells sorted from blood. Subset here: CD45RA+ positively selected. The receptor set was obtained from a man between 18 and 29 years old in good health.

V and J are TRBV11-2 and TRBJ2-3, with D unclear. Germline V lookup: CDR1 SGHAT, CDR2 FQNNGV. With 3 bases removed from V and 1 base from J, the gap between germline ends came to 11 bases. The CDR3 extends over 15 amino acids. Here the CDR3 reads CASSFSSGGTDTQYF. The CDR3 DNA sequence: TGTGCCAGCAGCTTTTCAAGTGGGGGCACAGATACGCAGTATTTT.

The chain links TRBV23-1 to TRBJ1-5; the D gene is possibly TRBD1 (6 bases). TRBV23-1 qualifies as an ORF whose function is uncertain. Trimming took off 3 bases at V and 0 bases at J, with 15 bases between the two ends. The CDR3 is 17 amino acids. The CDR3 DNA follows: TGCGCCAGCAGTCACCCGACAGGACCCTATAGCAATCAGCCCCAGCATTTT. Residues: CASSHPTGPYSNQPQHF.